The T cell receptor (beta chain) under discussion was sequenced for a study of OX40 agonist ivuxolimab in advanced cancers. In the study overall: Ivuxolimab, an agonist antibody against OX40 (CD134), was given to patients.

Comment on this clone: No antigen is known for it.

Blood sampling was done at baseline, cycle 4 day 1, and cycle 7 day 1. The table came from immunoSEQ multiplex PCR; TCRdb's copy has only in-frame clones and leaves some out. The sample has more than 75,000 clones, around four fifths seen once. Overall study results and limits: Fewer expanded clones were found on average in CD4+ than in CD8+ T cells. At 0.1 to 3.0 mg/kg and by week 6, CD4+ and CD8+ T cells in the blood had expanded clonally.

CDR1 is MNHEY and CDR2 is SVGAGI in the germline V gene. Trimming cost V 3 bases and J 3 bases, with 12 bases left between them. CDR3 size: 15 residues. This chain joins TRBV6-5 and TRBJ1-5; D may be TRBD1 (6 bases). The sequenced sample was CD4+ or CD8+ T cells sorted from blood, obtained in a trial of the OX40 agonist ivuxolimab. This sequence originates from an adult with an advanced solid tumor such as melanoma, head and neck, liver or kidney cancer. CDR3 in amino acids: CASSYRSGDNQPQHF. The CDR3 DNA follows: TGTGCCAGCAGTTATCGATCAGGGGACAATCAGCCCCAGCATTTT.